A single sample gave rise to the 28 T cell receptor beta chains below, sequenced in a study of blood T cell repertoires in COVID-19. Here immunoSEQ multiplex PCR was the method, and the copy in TCRdb shows in-frame clones only, minus some. The sample has 120,000 to 150,000 clones, around 90% seen once; the top ten hold approximately 0.98%. The source material was peripheral blood. The receptor source for this set is a woman in her 50s with acute or convalescent COVID-19.

The chain combines TRBV12-3 or TRBV12-4 with TRBJ1-6, with D hard to call. Trimming left V 7 bases short and J 8 bases short, with 9 bases between. The CDR3 is made up of 12 amino acids. The CDR3 sequence: CASINNHSPLHF. The CDR3 DNA reads as TGTGCCAGCATTAACAACCATTCACCCCTCCACTTT.

This chain connects TRBV21-1 to TRBJ2-7; the DNA was not compared with TRBD2, the D call given in the table. TRBV21-1 is annotated as a pseudogene. The CDR3 is 17 amino acids. CDR3 nucleotides: TGTGCCAGCAGCAGCAGGTTTGCCGGGACTAGCAGTTACGAGCAGTACTTC. Protein: CASSSRFAGTSSYEQYF.

The table lists this clone with a few counts. V gene TRBV12-2 combines with J gene TRBJ2-7; no DNA check was done on the table's D call, TRBD2. TRBV12-2 is classified as a pseudogene. The CDR3 totals 16 residues. CDR3 nucleotides: TGTGCAAGTCGACAGGGGTTAGCGGGAGGGCCATACGAGCAGTACTTC. Translating it yields CASRQGLAGGPYEQYF.

This clone was seen a handful of times. The chain uses TRBV19 and TRBJ1-2; TRBD1 agrees at 9 bases. CDR3 length equals 13 residues. The germline CDR1 and CDR2 sequences are LNHDA and SQIVND (reference sequence). Unmatched junction bases numbered 1, after V lost 5 bases and J lost 3 bases. CDR3: CASSRTGDYGYTF. The CDR3 DNA reads TGTGCCAGTAGTCGGACAGGGGACTATGGCTACACCTTC.

The chain recombines TRBV11-3 with TRBJ1-2, with D perhaps TRBD1 (5 bases). CDR1 is SGHNT and CDR2 is YENEEA in the germline V gene. V gave up 0 bases and J gave up 3 bases, with 11 bases separating them. The CDR3 contains 15 residues. The CDR3 reads CASSLDQTEYYGYTF. In nucleotides, the CDR3 is TGTGCCAGCAGCTTAGATCAGACAGAGTACTATGGCTACACCTTC.

This clone was seen only a few times. This chain connects TRBV19 to TRBJ1-3, with unresolved D. Per the germline V gene, CDR1 is LNHDA and CDR2 is SQIVND (reference sequence). V lost 3 bases and J lost 0, with 9 bases in between. The CDR3 loop spans 15 amino acids. This CDR3 is CASSIAGNSGNTIYF. The CDR3 nucleotides are TGTGCCAGTAGTATCGCGGGGAACTCTGGAAACACCATATATTTT.

The genes are TRBV10-3 and TRBJ2-1; TRBD1 aligns across 10 bases. Germline CDR1 is ENHRY and CDR2 is SYGVKD. V shed 5 bases, J shed 5 bases, and the junction held 6 bases outside the gene matches. The CDR3 length is 15 residues. CDR3: CAISHGTGADNEQFF. As DNA, the CDR3 is TGTGCCATCAGTCACGGGACAGGGGCGGACAATGAGCAGTTCTTC.

Only a few counts were recorded for this clone. The rearrangement joins TRBV7-7 to TRBJ2-1; 14 bases fit TRBD2. The V and J ends lost 5 bases and 5 bases, in that order; junction bases with no gene match: 2. This CDR3 is 15 amino acids long. Per the germline V gene, CDR1 is SSHAT and CDR2 is FNYEAQ (reference sequence). CDR3 nucleotides: TGTGCCAGCAGCACGGGACTAGCGGGGGACAATGAGCAGTTCTTC. Translation gives CASSTGLAGDNEQFF. Combining the CDR3 with reference TRBV7-7 and TRBJ2-1 gives the whole variable domain GAGVSQSPRYKVTKRGQDVTLRCDPISSHATLYWYQQALGQGPEFLTYFNYEAQPDKSGLPSDRFSAERPEGSISTLTIQRTEQRDSAMYRCASSTGLAGDNEQFFGPGTRLTVL.

A single count supports this clone. This chain joins TRBV27 and TRBJ1-2; D is unclear. Trimming cost V 0 bases and J 4 bases, with 9 bases left between them. The germline V gene encodes CDR1 MNHEY and CDR2 SMNVEV (reference sequence). The CDR3 is 14 residues long. CDR3 DNA: TGTGCCAGCAGTTTATCCTGGGCGACCTATGGCTACACCTTC. Amino acid sequence: CASSLSWATYGYTF.

The sample holds a few counts of this clone. The gene calls are TRBV10-2 and TRBJ2-7; TRBD1 aligns across 7 bases. Germline values: CDR1 WSHSY, CDR2 SAAADI. The J segment lost 3 bases and the V segment lost 1 base, leaving 6 bases of the junction unmatched. The CDR3 runs to 15 residues. As DNA, the CDR3 is TGCGCCAGCAGTGAGTTTCTGGACAGGAGCTACGAGCAGTACTTC. Translating gives CASSEFLDRSYEQYF.

This clone appeared a single time. V gene TRBV4-2 combines with J gene TRBJ2-3, with 7 bases that match TRBD2. V trimming: 1 base; J trimming: 0 bases; junction bases outside the gene matches: 4. The length of the CDR3 is 16 residues. From germline, CDR1 is LGHNA and CDR2 YNFKEQ. CDR3 coding DNA: TGTGCCAGCAGCCAAGTGGGGCGGGGGAGCACAGATACGCAGTATTTT. This codes for CASSQVGRGSTDTQYF.

The chain joins TRBV7-8 to TRBJ1-1; 8 bases line up with TRBD1. Looked up from germline, CDR1 is SGHVS and CDR2 is FQNEAQ. Germline trimming cut 2 bases from V and 3 bases from J; bases unmatched to any gene: 2. The CDR3 covers 14 residues. The CDR3 nucleotides read TGTGCCAGCAGCTTAACAGGGGGGGACACTGAAGCTTTCTTT. It encodes CASSLTGGDTEAFF.

J is TRBJ2-1 and V is TRBV5-1, with a possible D match to TRBD2 (6 bases). The V end lost 1 base, the J end lost 10 bases, and 9 bases lay between the germline ends. Per germline, CDR1 SGHRS and CDR2 YFSETQ. This CDR3 has 12 residues. In DNA, the CDR3 is TGCGCCAGCAGCTTGTTCGCGGGGGAGCAGTTCTTC. It translates to CASSLFAGEQFF.

This clone was observed a single time. This chain links TRBV6-5 with TRBJ1-2; the match to TRBD1 covers 9 bases. CDR1 and CDR2 from the germline V gene are MNHEY and SVGAGI. The CDR3 runs to 14 residues. The trim removed 2 bases at V and 6 bases at J, leaving 4 bases unmatched. The CDR3 loop reads CASSYTTGGNGYTF. The CDR3 coding sequence is TGTGCCAGCAGTTACACCACAGGGGGCAATGGCTACACCTTC.

This clone is a singleton in its sample. The chain joins TRBV7-2 to TRBJ2-7; 8 bases are a match to TRBD2. The CDR3 totals 14 residues. With V trimmed by 1 base and J by 4 bases, 3 bases remained unmatched. Per the germline V gene, CDR1 is SGHTA and CDR2 is FQGNSA. CDR3 nucleotides: TGTGCCAGCAGCTTAGTAACTAGCGGATACGAGCAGTACTTC. Residues: CASSLVTSGYEQYF.

The CDR3 loop reads CASSLDLAGELAPTYEQYF. The CDR3 DNA reads TGTGCCAGCAGCTTAGACCTAGCGGGAGAATTGGCGCCCACCTACGAGCAGTACTTC. V and J are TRBV7-6 and TRBJ2-7; 10 bases align to TRBD2. CDR3 length equals 19 residues. Germline assignment: CDR1 SGHVS and CDR2 FNYEAQ. V shed 1 base and J 2 bases; nucleotides not matched to a gene: 14.

In regard to this clone: A read error may produce the germline difference seen at one junction end. The chain links TRBV5-4 to TRBJ1-2; 9 positions match TRBD1. CDR1 and CDR2 from the germline V gene are SGHNT and YYREEE (reference sequence). This CDR3 is 12 amino acids long. The CDR3, as DNA: TGTGCCAGCAGCTTGCTTCGGGACAGGGACATATTC. It specifies CASSLLRDRDIF.

The rearrangement uses TRBV19 and TRBJ2-7, with TRBD2 identical over 10 bases. The V gene's germline CDR1 is LNHDA and CDR2 SQIVND (reference sequence). The CDR3 consists of 15 residues. The junction had 5 bases not matched to a gene; V was cut back by 4 bases and J by 2 bases. CDR3 nucleotide sequence: TGTGCCAGTAGTAAAAACGGACTAGCGGCCTACGAGCAGTACTTC. It codes for CASSKNGLAAYEQYF.

The rearrangement uses TRBV3-1 (or the pseudogene TRBV3-2) and TRBJ2-7; D perhaps matches TRBD2 (7 bases). Deletions cut 1 base from V and 2 bases from J, with 12 bases between. CDR1 LGHDT and CDR2 YNNKEL come from the germline V gene (reference sequence). The CDR3 runs 15 residues. The CDR3 loop is CASSQGGGLPYEQYF. The CDR3 DNA follows: TGTGCCAGCAGCCAAGGGGGGGGGCTTCCCTACGAGCAGTACTTC.

The V gene is TRBV12-5, the J gene TRBJ2-7; weak D call: TRBD1 (6 bases). The ends were cut back, 5 bases at V and 2 bases at J, with 10 bases in the middle. The CDR3 is 13 residues long. Germline lookup yields CDR1 LGHNT and CDR2 FRNRAP. DNA for the CDR3: TGTGCTAGTGGTCCCGGACAGACCTACGAGCAGTACTTC. This sequence encodes CASGPGQTYEQYF.

The V and J genes are TRBV7-8 and TRBJ1-1; 7 nucleotides agree with TRBD1. Germline assignment: CDR1 SGHVS and CDR2 FQNEAQ. CDR3 length equals 15 residues. Germline trimming cut 5 bases from V and 4 bases from J; bases unmatched to any gene: 10. CDR3: CASSTGQAQSTEAFF. CDR3 DNA sequence: TGTGCCAGCAGCACCGGACAGGCTCAGAGCACTGAAGCTTTCTTT.

The gene calls are TRBV6-1 and TRBJ1-2; 11 positions agree with TRBD1. The junction had 6 bases not matched to a gene; V was cut back by 3 bases and J by 9 bases. The V gene's germline CDR1 is MNHNS and CDR2 SASEGT. The CDR3 is 14 amino acids. The CDR3 region is CASSEDRGRRSYTF. CDR3 coding DNA: TGTGCCAGCAGTGAGGACAGGGGGCGCAGAAGCTACACCTTC.

V is TRBV24-1 and J is TRBJ2-2, with D maybe TRBD2 (5 bases). V lost 5 bases, J lost 1 base, and 13 bases lay in between. Looked up from germline, CDR1 is KGHDR and CDR2 is SFDVKD. The CDR3 runs to 16 residues. CDR3 bases: TGTGCCACCAGTGGTGGACGGGGTGAGAACACCGGGGAGCTGTTTTTT. This translates into CATSGGRGENTGELFF.

This sequence joins TRBV5-1 and TRBJ2-7; tentative D call: TRBD1 (6 bases). Trimming took off 4 bases at V and 1 base at J, with 15 bases between the two ends. The germline CDR1 and CDR2 sequences are SGHRS and YFSETQ. This CDR3 has 15 amino acids. The CDR3 nucleotides read TGCGCCAGCAGCCTTGGGTGGACAGAGTCCTACGAGCAGTACTTC. The encoded protein is CASSLGWTESYEQYF.

J is TRBJ1-2 and V is TRBV7-9, with D uncertain. Germline CDR1 reads SEHNR; CDR2 reads FQNEAQ (reference sequence). Trimming pared 1 base from V and 0 bases from J, leaving 12 bases between. The length of the CDR3 is 16 residues. In nucleotides, the CDR3 is TGTGCCAGCAGCTTAGAAGGAGCGGTAGCTAACTATGGCTACACCTTC. This translates into CASSLEGAVANYGYTF.

The V gene is TRBV24-1, the J gene TRBJ1-2; 12 bases are shared with TRBD1. Germline values: CDR1 KGHDR, CDR2 SFDVKD. J was trimmed by 8 bases and V by 5 bases; bases with no gene match: 11. This CDR3 has 16 amino acids. CDR3 in DNA: TGTGCCACCAGTGGGACCCGGGACAGGGGGCCGGGGGGCTACACCTTC. It is translated as CATSGTRDRGPGGYTF.

A single count supports this clone. V and J are TRBV12-3 or TRBV12-4 and TRBJ1-1; D is uncertain. This CDR3 spans 13 amino acids. V was cut by 2 bases and J by 1 base, with 5 bases left in between. CDR3 protein: CASSLSRNTEAFF. The CDR3 nucleotides read TGTGCCAGCAGTTTATCCAGGAACACTGAAGCTTTCTTT.

This clone was recorded a few times. The V call is TRBV6-2 or TRBV6-3, the J call TRBJ1-5; D perhaps matches TRBD1 (6 bases). The CDR3 is made up of 14 amino acids. CDR1 MNHEY and CDR2 SVGEGT come from the germline V gene. The V and J ends lost 2 bases and 7 bases respectively, with 12 bases between them. The CDR3 region has the DNA TGTGCCAGCAGTTACACAGGGCAAGTGCAGCCCCAGCATTTT. Translating gives CASSYTGQVQPQHF.